The entry below describes one T cell receptor beta chain. The target antigen is unknown. This record comes from a study of cytomegalovirus exposure and HLA in healthy donors. The PCR had 60 Vbeta and 13 Jbeta primers. Measured with immunoSEQ multiplex PCR; TCRdb has only the in-frame clones, and not every one. The profile covers roughly 160,000 clones, with about 80% appearing a single time and about 9.5% taken by the ten largest. The study, taken as a whole, reports: Previous analysis showed most TCR beta V segments were productive about 87% or about 30% of the time. Analysis performed later found about 18,000 TCR beta sequences associated with HLA alleles at 0.05 false discovery rate.

The CDR3 contains 15 residues. Germline-derived CDR1 and CDR2 are SEHNR and FQNEAQ (reference sequence). The J segment lost 3 bases and the V segment lost 4 bases, leaving 4 bases of the junction unmatched. The sequence was obtained from a man younger than 30 in good health and CMV-seropositive. Specimen: PBMCs. The chain employs TRBV7-9 and TRBJ2-7; 12 nucleotides agree with TRBD1. CDR3 in DNA: TGTGCCAGCAGCTCCCGGGACAGGGGGCTCTACGAGCAGTACTTC. Translation: CASSSRDRGLYEQYF.